Presented here are 8 T cell receptor beta chains from one specimen sequenced in a study of blood T cell repertoires in COVID-19. Some clones are missing from TCRdb's copy, which holds only in-frame ones; the method was immunoSEQ multiplex PCR. The sample holds 100,000 to 150,000 clones, approximately 84% seen once. The material sequenced was peripheral blood. The receptors were gathered from a man aged 60-69 years with acute or convalescent COVID-19.

CDR3 residues: CSATMQGGYTF. In DNA, the CDR3 is TGCAGTGCTACCATGCAGGGCGGCTACACCTTC. The chain links TRBV20-1 to TRBJ1-2, with D maybe TRBD1 (5 bases). CDR3 length: 11 amino acids. Germline-derived CDR1 and CDR2 are DFQATT and SNEGSKA (reference sequence). Trimming removed 4 bases from V and 8 bases from J, with 11 bases in between.

The gene calls are TRBV11-1 and TRBJ2-5, with D possibly matching TRBD1 (5 bases). The germline gives CDR1 SGHAT, CDR2 FQDESV (reference sequence). The CDR3 covers 15 residues. Trimming shortened V by 2 bases and J by 10 bases, and 20 bases separated the two germline ends. The CDR3 here is CASSLPGRASENQYF. DNA for the CDR3: TGTGCCAGCAGCTTACCCGGCAGGGCCAGCGAAAACCAGTACTTC.

J is TRBJ2-7 and V is TRBV3-1 (or the pseudogene TRBV3-2), with TRBD2 matching 9 bases. Per germline, CDR1 LGHDT and CDR2 YNNKEL (reference sequence). The CDR3 extends over 13 amino acids. J was trimmed by 7 bases and V by 5 bases; bases with no gene match: 6. CDR3 DNA sequence: TGTGCCAGCAGCTCGGGACTAGCCTTTGAGCAGTACTTC. Translating it yields CASSSGLAFEQYF.

Regarding this clone: Distinct nucleotide sequences in the sample also encode this CDR3. This chain uses TRBV12-3 or TRBV12-4 with TRBJ1-5, with D unresolved. This CDR3 region has 13 residues. Trimming pared 2 bases from V and 4 bases from J, leaving 6 bases between. The CDR3 loop is CASSLSGNQPQHF. The CDR3 coding sequence is TGTGCCAGCAGTTTATCGGGAAATCAGCCCCAGCATTTT.

The chain uses TRBV5-6 and TRBJ2-5, with 8 bases lining up with TRBD2. Germline-derived CDR1 and CDR2 are SGHDT and YYEEEE. The CDR3 extends over 14 amino acids. J gave up 5 bases and V 0 bases, and 3 bases lay outside the gene matches. The DNA of the CDR3 is TGTGCCAGCAGCTTGGGGACTAGCACGGAGACCCAGTACTTC. It is translated as CASSLGTSTETQYF.

The V gene is TRBV27, the J gene TRBJ1-4; a weak D match, TRBD1 (6 bases). The CDR3 is 13 residues long. Trimming removed 6 bases from V and 7 bases from J, with 12 bases in between. CDR1 MNHEY and CDR2 SMNVEV come from the germline V gene (reference sequence). The CDR3 DNA follows: TGTGCCAGCAGGGCAGGGGTTGTTGAAAAACTGTTTTTT. As protein: CASRAGVVEKLFF.

This clone was detected a few times. The chain carries TRBV9 and TRBJ1-3; a possible D gene is TRBD1 (5 bases). The CDR3 has 17 amino acids. V lost 0 bases and J lost 4, with 17 bases in between. From germline, CDR1 is SGDLS and CDR2 YYNGEE. The CDR3 sequence is CASSVVPGGVSGNTIYF. DNA of the CDR3: TGTGCCAGCAGCGTAGTCCCGGGGGGAGTATCCGGAAACACCATATATTTT. Full variable domain (outside the CDR3, taken from reference TRBV9 and TRBJ1-3): DSGVTQTPKHLITATGQRVTLRCSPRSGDLSVYWYQQSLDQGLQFLIQYYNGEERAKGNILERFSAQQFPDLHSELNLSSLELGDSALYFCASSVVPGGVSGNTIYFGEGSWLTVV.

This rearrangement joins TRBV7-6 to TRBJ1-4, with 9 positions matching TRBD1. Germline trimming cut 5 bases from V and 4 bases from J; bases unmatched to any gene: 5. The CDR3 covers 15 residues. The germline gives CDR1 SGHVS, CDR2 FNYEAQ. CDR3 bases: TGTGCCAGCAGCGGGACAGGGAGGGGTAATGAAAAACTGTTTTTT. Translation: CASSGTGRGNEKLFF.